The T cell receptor beta chain described here comes from a study of blood T cell repertoires in COVID-19 (dated by TCRdb to 2018 to 2021). In the study overall: Samples covering the acute and convalescent phases of COVID-19 were provided by collaborators in the United States, Italy and Spain. The prospective study material was composed of cDNA or gDNA derived from T cells, B-cell-depleted T cells, or PBMCs. The dataset comprised deeply sampled blood TCRbeta repertoires from subjects exposed to, actively infected with, or recovered from COVID-19. The repertoires were made available in a free public database intended to serve as a resource for research on the immune response to SARS-CoV-2. Samples were obtained from the ongoing ImmuneRACE study (first 160 participants) and from 1,254 subjects provided by 6 global collaborators. Nearly every sample came with metadata listing a de-identified subject ID, COVID-19 status, age in years and sex. Where available, HLA class I and class II types were obtained from metadata supplied by the sample provider rather than from assay-based typing. What the work shows at the level of the full study, not this receptor alone: How much clinical and demographic metadata was included differed by source and by participant, and the metadata was provided uncurated.

The germline V gene (reference sequence) sets CDR1 to LNHDA and CDR2 to SQIVND. Reading from cysteine to phenylalanine, the CDR3 counts 16 amino acids. Just CDR3 DNA is preserved here, 48 bases in frame from base 1. V loses 0 bases at its end and J loses 3 bases; junction bases beyond the gene matches: 5. TCRbeta CDR3 regions were amplified from genomic DNA by means of the immunoSEQ Assay, a bias-controlled multiplex PCR. In the authors' own workflow: Nucleated cell counts per sample were estimated from amplification of reference gene primers within the assay. Sequence reads were collapsed and filtered to measure the absolute abundance of every unique TCRbeta CDR3 rearrangement. Productive Simpson clonality was computed per sample as the square root of Simpson's diversity index over productive rearrangements. TCRdb took this table from immuneACCESS and kept in-frame rearrangements with V and J called. Such tables lack part of the clones; where checked against another copy, unresolved V genes explain under half of the gap, and the rest is unexplained. That table furnishes V, J and clone size, whereas the DNA furnished D and trimming. The sample has 200,000 or so clones on record, 88% of them singletons. The top ten clonotypes cover roughly 2.7% of the sample.

Remarks on this clone: It has no known antigen specificity. Base-call qualities are not available, and no considerably larger clone is one nucleotide away.

Enrolling through a virtual design, the prospective study's participants ranged in age from roughly 18 to 90 years and lived across 24 United States geographic areas. In the prospective study, cohorts were assigned on the basis of participant-reported clinical history obtained from a screening survey and a study questionnaire. For ImmuneRACE Cohort 3, a participant was defined as recovered based on two consecutive negative NP/OP PCR tests, clearance by a healthcare professional, or resolution of symptoms. Mobile phlebotomists in the prospective study collected whole blood, serum and a nasopharyngeal or oropharyngeal swab from every participant. Over an approximately 2-month period, participants in the prospective study had the option of providing additional blood draws and questionnaires. Before DNA extraction, blood samples from the prospective study were shipped at room temperature or frozen.

This TCR came from a woman aged 25 to 39 who had recovered from COVID-19. Sequences were obtained from PBMCs or T cells enriched from blood (not recorded which). Here the chain combines TRBV19 and TRBJ1-1; TRBD1 agrees with 9 junctional bases. Read as DNA, the sequence is TGTGCCAGTAGTATAGATAGGGACAGGGCAGACACTGAAGCTTTCTTT. It translates as CASSIDRDRADTEAFF.